This TCR beta chain was profiled in a study of long-term antiretroviral therapy in people with HIV. Per the germline V gene, CDR1 is SEHNR and CDR2 is FQNEAQ (reference sequence). The CDR3 is 15 residues long. Trimming shortened V by 6 bases and J by 4 bases, and 18 bases separated the two germline ends. This was the immunoSEQ v3.0 assay at survey level. Measured with immunoSEQ multiplex PCR; TCRdb has only the in-frame clones, and not every one. In the table there are more than 20,000 clones, 82% of which are singletons. The sequence derives from a middle-aged man with HIV. The starting material was unsorted PBMCs, obtained less than 2.5 years after starting antiretroviral therapy. The chain is built from TRBV7-9 and TRBJ2-5; no clear D gene. CDR3 DNA sequence: TGTGCCAGCAGGGGCCCCTTTCTAGGTTCAGAGACCCAGTACTTC. Translation: CASRGPFLGSETQYF. The variable domain in full, with the rest retrieved from reference TRBV7-9 and TRBJ2-5, is DTGVSQNPRHKITKRGQNVTFRCDPISEHNRLYWYRQTLGQGPEFLTYFQNEAQLEKSRLLSDRFSAERPKGSFSTLEIQRTEQGDSAMYLCASRGPFLGSETQYFGPGTRLLVL.